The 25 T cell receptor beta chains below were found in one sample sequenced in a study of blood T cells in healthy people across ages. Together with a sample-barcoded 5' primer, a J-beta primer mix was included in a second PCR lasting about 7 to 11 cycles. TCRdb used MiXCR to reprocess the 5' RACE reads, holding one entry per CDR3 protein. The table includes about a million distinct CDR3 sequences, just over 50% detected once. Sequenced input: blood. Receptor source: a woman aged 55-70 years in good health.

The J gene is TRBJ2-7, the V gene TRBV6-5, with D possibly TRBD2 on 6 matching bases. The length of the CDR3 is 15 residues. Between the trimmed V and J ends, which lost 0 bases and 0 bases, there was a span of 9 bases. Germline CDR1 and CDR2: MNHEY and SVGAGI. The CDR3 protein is CASSYSPDYSYEQYF. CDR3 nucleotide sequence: TGTGCCAGCAGTTACTCGCCGGACTACTCCTACGAGCAGTACTTC.

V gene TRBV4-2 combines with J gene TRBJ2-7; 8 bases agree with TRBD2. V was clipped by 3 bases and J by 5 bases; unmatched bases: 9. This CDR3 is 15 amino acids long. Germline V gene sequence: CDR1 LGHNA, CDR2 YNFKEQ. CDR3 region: CASSHQSGSIDEQYF. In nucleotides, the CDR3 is TGTGCCAGCAGCCACCAAAGCGGGAGTATTGACGAGCAGTACTTC.

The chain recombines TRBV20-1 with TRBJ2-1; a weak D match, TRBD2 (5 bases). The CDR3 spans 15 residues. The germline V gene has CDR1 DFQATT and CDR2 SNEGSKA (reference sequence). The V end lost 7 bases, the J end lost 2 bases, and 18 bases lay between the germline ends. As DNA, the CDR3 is TGCAGTGGGCGAGGAATGAGGGCAACCTACAATGAGCAGTTCTTC. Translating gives CSGRGMRATYNEQFF.

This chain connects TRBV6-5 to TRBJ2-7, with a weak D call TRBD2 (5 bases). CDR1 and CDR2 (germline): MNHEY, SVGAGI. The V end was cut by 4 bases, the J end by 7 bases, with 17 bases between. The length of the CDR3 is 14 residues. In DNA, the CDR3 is TGTGCCAGCAGTTTCCAAATAAAGACGGGGGAGCAGTACTTC. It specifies CASSFQIKTGEQYF.

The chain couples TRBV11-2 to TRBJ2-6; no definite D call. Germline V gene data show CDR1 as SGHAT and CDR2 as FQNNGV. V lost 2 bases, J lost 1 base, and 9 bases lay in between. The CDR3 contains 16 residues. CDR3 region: CASSLSKLSGANVLTF. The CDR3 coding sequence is TGTGCCAGCAGCTTATCCAAGCTATCTGGGGCCAACGTCCTGACTTTC.

CDR3 bases: TGTGCCACCAGTGACTTGGACAGGGGCCGCACAGATACGCAGTATTTT. This gives the protein CATSDLDRGRTDTQYF. The rearrangement uses TRBV24-1 and TRBJ2-3; 9 positions agree with TRBD1. This CDR3 has 16 residues. CDR1 KGHDR and CDR2 SFDVKD come from the germline V gene. Trimming at V came to 4 bases and at J to 1 base, leaving 5 bases not matched to a gene.

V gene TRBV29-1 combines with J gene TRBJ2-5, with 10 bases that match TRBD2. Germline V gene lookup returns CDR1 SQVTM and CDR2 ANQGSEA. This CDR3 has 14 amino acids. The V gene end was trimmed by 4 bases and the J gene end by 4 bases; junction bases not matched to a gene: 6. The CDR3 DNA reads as TGCAGCGTTGGTCGAGCGGGAGGGCCAGAGACCCAGTACTTC. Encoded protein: CSVGRAGGPETQYF.

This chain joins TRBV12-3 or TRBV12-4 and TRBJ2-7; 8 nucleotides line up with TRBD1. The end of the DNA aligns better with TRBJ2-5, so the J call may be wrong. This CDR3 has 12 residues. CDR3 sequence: CASSRGLGTQYF. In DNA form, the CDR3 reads TGTGCCAGCAGCAGGGGGCTGGGGACCCAGTACTTC.

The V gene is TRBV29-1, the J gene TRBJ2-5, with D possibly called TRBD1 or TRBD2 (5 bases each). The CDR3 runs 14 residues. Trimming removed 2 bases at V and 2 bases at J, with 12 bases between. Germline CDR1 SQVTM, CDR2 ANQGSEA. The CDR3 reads CSVESRDAQETQYF. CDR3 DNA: TGCAGCGTTGAAAGCCGGGACGCGCAAGAGACCCAGTACTTC. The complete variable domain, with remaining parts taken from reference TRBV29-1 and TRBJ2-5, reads SAVISQKPSRDICQRGTSLTIQCQVDSQVTMMFWYRQQPGQSLTLIATANQGSEATYESGFVIDKFPISRPNLTFSTLTVSNMSPEDSSIYLCSVESRDAQETQYFGPGTRLLVL.

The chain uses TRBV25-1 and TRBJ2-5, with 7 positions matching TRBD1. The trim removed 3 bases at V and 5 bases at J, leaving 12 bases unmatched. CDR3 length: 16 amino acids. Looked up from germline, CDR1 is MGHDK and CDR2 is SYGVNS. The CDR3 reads CASSDKRGLEFETQYF. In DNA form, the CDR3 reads TGTGCCAGCAGTGATAAGAGGGGGCTAGAATTTGAGACCCAGTACTTC.

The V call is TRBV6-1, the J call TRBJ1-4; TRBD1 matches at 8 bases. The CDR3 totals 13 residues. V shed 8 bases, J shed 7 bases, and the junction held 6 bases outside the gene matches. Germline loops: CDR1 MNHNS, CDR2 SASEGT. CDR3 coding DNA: TGTGCCAGCCGGGACAGGCGGCGTGAAAAACTGTTTTTT. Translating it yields CASRDRRREKLFF.

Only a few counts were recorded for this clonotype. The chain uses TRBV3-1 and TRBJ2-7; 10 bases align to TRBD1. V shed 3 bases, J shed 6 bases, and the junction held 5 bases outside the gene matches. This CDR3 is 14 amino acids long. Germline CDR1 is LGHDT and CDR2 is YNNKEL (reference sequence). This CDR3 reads CASSQGTGDFEQYF. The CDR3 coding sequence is TGTGCCAGCAGCCAGGGGACAGGGGATTTCGAGCAGTACTTC.

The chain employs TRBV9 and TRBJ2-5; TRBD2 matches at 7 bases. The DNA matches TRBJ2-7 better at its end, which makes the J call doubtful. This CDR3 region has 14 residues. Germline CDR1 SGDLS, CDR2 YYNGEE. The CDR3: CASSPGGGSHEQYF. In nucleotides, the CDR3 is TGTGCCAGCAGCCCCGGGGGAGGGTCCCACGAGCAGTACTTC.

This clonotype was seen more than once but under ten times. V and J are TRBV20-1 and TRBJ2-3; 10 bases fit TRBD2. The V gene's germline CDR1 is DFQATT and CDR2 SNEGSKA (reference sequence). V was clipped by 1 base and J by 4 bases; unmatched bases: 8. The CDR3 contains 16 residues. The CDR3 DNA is TGCAGTGCTAGAGGTGTACTAGCGGGATTTGCAGATACGCAGTATTTT. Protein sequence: CSARGVLAGFADTQYF.

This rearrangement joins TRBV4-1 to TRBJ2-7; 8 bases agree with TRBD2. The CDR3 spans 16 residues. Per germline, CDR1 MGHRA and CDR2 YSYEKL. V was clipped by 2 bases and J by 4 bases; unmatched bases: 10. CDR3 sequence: CASSQISGEAGYEQYF. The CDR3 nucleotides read TGCGCCAGCAGCCAAATTAGCGGGGAGGCCGGTTACGAGCAGTACTTC.

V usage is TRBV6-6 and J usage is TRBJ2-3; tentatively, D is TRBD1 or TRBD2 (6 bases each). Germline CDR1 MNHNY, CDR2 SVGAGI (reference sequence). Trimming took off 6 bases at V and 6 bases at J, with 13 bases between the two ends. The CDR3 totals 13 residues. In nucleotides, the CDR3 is TGTGCCAGCAGGGAACAAGGGGGGGATACGCAGTATTTT. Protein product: CASREQGGDTQYF.

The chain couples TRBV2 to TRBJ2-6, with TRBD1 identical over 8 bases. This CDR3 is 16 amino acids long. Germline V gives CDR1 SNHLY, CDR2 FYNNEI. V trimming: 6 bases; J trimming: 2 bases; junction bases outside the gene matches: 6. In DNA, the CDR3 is TGTGCCAGCAGCGTGACAGGGGCCCCTGGGGCCAACGTCCTGACTTTC. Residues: CASSVTGAPGANVLTF.

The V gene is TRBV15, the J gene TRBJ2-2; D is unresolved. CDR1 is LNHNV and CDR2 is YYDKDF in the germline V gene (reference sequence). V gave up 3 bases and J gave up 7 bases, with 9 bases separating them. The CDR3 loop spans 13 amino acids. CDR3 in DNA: TGTGCCACCAGCAGGAGAAGGCACGGGGAGCTGTTTTTT. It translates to CATSRRRHGELFF.

CDR3 nucleotides: TGCGCCAGCAGCCAAGATGGCACTAGTTACTACAATGAGCAGTTCTTC. Translation: CASSQDGTSYYNEQFF. This rearrangement joins TRBV4-1 to TRBJ2-1; D possibly corresponds to TRBD2 (5 bases). The V end lost 0 bases, the J end lost 3 bases, and 12 bases lay between the germline ends. The CDR3 has 16 residues. From germline, CDR1 is MGHRA and CDR2 YSYEKL.

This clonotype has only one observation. CDR3 protein: CSTRGAGGQETQYF. For the CDR3, the DNA is TGCAGCACGCGAGGGGCAGGGGGCCAGGAGACCCAGTACTTC. The gene calls are TRBV29-1 and TRBJ2-5; TRBD1 matches 8 bases. Looked up from germline, CDR1 is SQVTM and CDR2 is ANQGSEA. This CDR3 region has 14 residues. After removal of 8 bases from V and 5 bases from J, the junction contained 13 bases not matched to a gene.

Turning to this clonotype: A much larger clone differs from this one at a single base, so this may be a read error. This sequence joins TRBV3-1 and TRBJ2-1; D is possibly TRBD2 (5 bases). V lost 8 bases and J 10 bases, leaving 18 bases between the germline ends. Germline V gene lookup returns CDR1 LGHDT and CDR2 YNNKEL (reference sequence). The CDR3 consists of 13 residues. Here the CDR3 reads CASGSSGMYEQFF. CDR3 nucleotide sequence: TGTGCCAGCGGATCTTCCGGGATGTACGAGCAGTTCTTC.

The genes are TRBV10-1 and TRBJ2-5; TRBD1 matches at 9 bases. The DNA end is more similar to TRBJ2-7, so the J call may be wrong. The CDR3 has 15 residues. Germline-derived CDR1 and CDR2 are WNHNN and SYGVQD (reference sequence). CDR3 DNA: TGCGCCAGCAGTGAGTCGGGGACAGGGTTCCACGAGCAGTACTTC. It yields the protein CASSESGTGFHEQYF.

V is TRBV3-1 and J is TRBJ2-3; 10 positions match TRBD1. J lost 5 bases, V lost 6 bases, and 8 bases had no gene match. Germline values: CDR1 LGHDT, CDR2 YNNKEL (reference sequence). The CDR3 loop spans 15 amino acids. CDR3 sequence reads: CASSPGTGAKDTQYF. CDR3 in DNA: TGTGCCAGCAGTCCCGGGACAGGGGCTAAAGATACGCAGTATTTT.

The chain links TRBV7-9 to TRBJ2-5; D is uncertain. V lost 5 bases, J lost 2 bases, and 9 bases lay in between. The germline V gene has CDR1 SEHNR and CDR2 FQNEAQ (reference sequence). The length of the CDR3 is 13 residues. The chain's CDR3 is CASSVMRQETQYF. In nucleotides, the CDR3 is TGTGCCAGCAGCGTAATGAGACAAGAGACCCAGTACTTC.

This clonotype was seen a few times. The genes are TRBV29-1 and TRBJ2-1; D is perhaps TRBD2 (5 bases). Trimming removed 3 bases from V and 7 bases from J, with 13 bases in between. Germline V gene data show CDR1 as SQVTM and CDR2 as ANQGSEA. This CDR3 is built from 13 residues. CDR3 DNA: TGCAGCGTTGAGCGGGTAGAGTGGAATGAGCAGTTCTTC. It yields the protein CSVERVEWNEQFF.